These 18 T cell receptor beta chains came from one sample sequenced in a study of shared clonotypes between healthy human individuals. TCRdb keeps only in-frame clones here, not all; method: immunoSEQ multiplex PCR. Among about 2.4 million clones listed, over 85% were seen once. Source material: naive CD4+ T cells sorted from blood. Described subset: CD45RA+ positively selected. The receptors shown here come from a man between 18 and 29 years old in good health.

The CDR3 protein is CASSKSGQGIYEQYF. CDR3 nucleotide sequence: TGTGCCAGTAGTAAATCAGGACAGGGGATCTACGAGCAGTACTTC. The chain uses TRBV19 and TRBJ2-7; TRBD1 matches at 9 bases. The CDR3 contains 15 residues. Trimming took 4 bases from V and 3 from J; bases not matched to a gene: 7. Germline CDR1 LNHDA, CDR2 SQIVND (reference sequence).

The chain combines TRBV4-2 with TRBJ2-7; D may be TRBD2 (6 bases). In germline, CDR1 is LGHNA, CDR2 YNFKEQ. The V end was cut by 0 bases, the J end by 3 bases, with 12 bases between. The CDR3 is 15 residues long. CDR3 DNA sequence: TGTGCCAGCAGCCAAGAGAGGGACTTCTACTACGAGCAGTACTTC. Translation: CASSQERDFYYEQYF.

As to this clone: This same CDR3 is encoded by further DNA sequences in the sample. This sequence joins TRBV28 and TRBJ2-5; D ambiguous. Germline V CDR1 and CDR2: MDHEN, SYDVKM. There are 11 residues in the CDR3. Trimming left V 6 bases short and J 2 bases short, with 4 bases between. For the CDR3, the DNA is TGTGCCAGCAGGGGGCAAGAGACCCAGTACTTC. Translating it yields CASRGQETQYF.

This clone was counted only a few times. The chain recombines TRBV27 with TRBJ1-5, with D uncertain. Germline V gives CDR1 MNHEY, CDR2 SMNVEV (reference sequence). This CDR3 spans 13 amino acids. Trimming removed 6 bases at V and 4 bases at J, with 10 bases between. CDR3 residues: CASSHDLNQPQHF. The CDR3 DNA reads as TGTGCCAGCAGCCACGATTTGAATCAGCCCCAGCATTTT.

This clone was counted only a few times. Other DNA sequences in the same sample also yield this CDR3. V is TRBV30 and J is TRBJ2-3; perhaps TRBD1 as D (6 bases). The CDR3 contains 14 residues. Trimming shortened V by 0 bases and J by 1 base, and 8 bases separated the two germline ends. Germline V CDR1 and CDR2: GTSNPN, SVGIG (reference sequence). Written as DNA, the CDR3 is TGTGCCTGGAGTGTACCAGGGGGCACAGATACGCAGTATTTT. Protein sequence: CAWSVPGGTDTQYF.

This clone was found a few times. The chain couples TRBV6-5 to TRBJ1-2, with D hard to call. V was cut by 6 bases and J by 8 bases, with 13 bases left in between. Germline CDR1 is MNHEY and CDR2 is SVGAGI. This CDR3 comprises 12 residues. In DNA form, the CDR3 reads TGTGCCAGCAGGCCATCTAAGGGAGGCTACACCTTC. Protein: CASRPSKGGYTF.

V usage is TRBV5-1 and J usage is TRBJ1-1; a weak D match, TRBD1 (6 bases). The CDR3 extends over 16 amino acids. With 4 bases removed from V and 1 base from J, the gap between germline ends came to 17 bases. Germline-derived CDR1 and CDR2 are SGHRS and YFSETQ. The CDR3 region has the DNA TGCGCCAGCAGCGCCCGCACAGGGTGGGAGAACACTGAAGCTTTCTTT. Protein sequence: CASSARTGWENTEAFF.

This chain joins TRBV5-1 and TRBJ1-1; the D is unclear. The CDR3 covers 17 residues. CDR1 is SGHRS, CDR2 YFSETQ, per germline. V lost 2 bases, J lost 0 bases, and 17 bases lay in between. This chain's CDR3 is CASSLGGSRWVNTEAFF. The CDR3 nucleotides read TGCGCCAGCAGCTTAGGAGGCAGCCGATGGGTGAACACTGAAGCTTTCTTT.

This clone was seen a single time. The V call is TRBV5-6, the J call TRBJ2-4; D call uncertain. V was clipped by 0 bases and J by 5 bases, with 15 bases between them. This CDR3 region has 16 residues. Germline-derived CDR1 and CDR2 are SGHDT and YYEEEE. CDR3 amino acids: CASSLADLRIQNIQYF. CDR3 coding DNA: TGTGCCAGCAGCTTGGCCGACTTAAGAATCCAAAACATTCAGTACTTC.

This clone is a singleton in its sample. The genes are TRBV5-1 and TRBJ1-2; D is perhaps TRBD1 (6 bases). The germline V gene encodes CDR1 SGHRS and CDR2 YFSETQ. Trimming removed 3 bases at V and 4 bases at J, with 19 bases between. This CDR3 comprises 16 residues. CDR3 sequence: CASSSSRDTESYGYTF. Here the CDR3 DNA reads TGCGCCAGCAGCTCCAGCCGGGACACCGAAAGCTATGGCTACACCTTC. Looking up the rest from reference TRBV5-1 and TRBJ1-2 gives the full variable domain: KAGVTQTPRYLIKTRGQQVTLSCSPISGHRSVSWYQQTPGQGLQFLFEYFSETQRNKGNFPGRFSGRQFSNSRSEMNVSTLELGDSALYLCASSSSRDTESYGYTFGSGTRLTVV.

The genes are TRBV5-4 and TRBJ1-2; the D is unclear. Trimming removed 4 bases from V and 4 bases from J, with 14 bases in between. Germline-derived CDR1 and CDR2 are SGHNT and YYREEE (reference sequence). The CDR3 length is 14 residues. The CDR3 DNA is TGTGCCAGCAGCCTGAACGAGGGTACCTATGGCTACACCTTC. Amino acid sequence: CASSLNEGTYGYTF.

The rearrangement uses TRBV15 and TRBJ2-3; perhaps TRBD1 as D (6 bases). Germline CDR1 reads LNHNV; CDR2 reads YYDKDF (reference sequence). The V gene lost 5 bases and the J gene lost 1 base, with 10 bases spanning the gap. This CDR3 is 14 amino acids long. CDR3 loop: CATSDRQGTDTQYF. In nucleotides, the CDR3 is TGTGCCACCAGCGACAGACAGGGCACAGATACGCAGTATTTT.

Concerning this clone: Within the sample, other DNA sequences also encode this same CDR3. CDR3 sequence (DNA): TGTGCCAGCTCACCGCCTCTTCGGGAGACCCAGTACTTC. This translates into CASSPPLRETQYF. The chain recombines TRBV18 with TRBJ2-5; D gene ambiguous. The CDR3 has 13 amino acids. Trimming removed 3 bases from V and 5 bases from J, with 10 bases in between. CDR1 is KGHSH and CDR2 is LQKENI in the germline V gene.

V and J are TRBV30 and TRBJ2-7; D may be TRBD1 (5 bases). Germline values: CDR1 GTSNPN, CDR2 SVGIG (reference sequence). The CDR3 is 17 residues long. V gave up 2 bases and J gave up 0 bases, with 20 bases separating them. In DNA, the CDR3 is TGTGCCTGGAGTAGGGTAGGGGCCCGCTCCAGCTCCTACGAGCAGTACTTC. Protein: CAWSRVGARSSSYEQYF.

V is TRBV5-1 and J is TRBJ2-7; 7 nucleotides align to TRBD2. The J segment lost 0 bases and the V segment lost 3 bases, leaving 3 bases of the junction unmatched. Germline CDR1 and CDR2: SGHRS and YFSETQ. This CDR3 spans 14 amino acids. This CDR3 reads CASSSTSLSYEQYF. For the CDR3, the DNA is TGCGCCAGCAGCTCGACTAGCCTCTCCTACGAGCAGTACTTC.

This chain connects TRBV5-6 to TRBJ2-6; 7 bases line up with TRBD1. CDR3 length equals 18 residues. Germline CDR1 reads SGHDT; CDR2 reads YYEEEE. V lost 4 bases to trimming and J lost 2 bases; unmatched junction nucleotides: 12. The CDR3 sequence is CASSSMGTDPAGANVLTF. Here the CDR3 DNA reads TGTGCCAGCAGCAGTATGGGGACAGACCCAGCTGGGGCCAACGTCCTGACTTTC.

The CDR3 sequence is CAWSGEGLRTGELFF. Here the CDR3 DNA reads TGTGCCTGGAGTGGGGAGGGACTAAGGACCGGGGAGCTGTTTTTT. This chain connects TRBV30 to TRBJ2-2; TRBD2 aligns across 7 bases. The germline V gene has CDR1 GTSNPN and CDR2 SVGIG (reference sequence). CDR3 length: 15 residues. V gave up 1 base and J gave up 5 bases; unmatched junction bases: 7.

The genes are TRBV19 and TRBJ1-4; the D is unclear. V was shortened by 5 bases and J by 11 bases, with 18 bases between the two germline ends. The germline V gene has CDR1 LNHDA and CDR2 SQIVND (reference sequence). There are 14 residues in the CDR3. CDR3 nucleotides: TGTGCCAGTAGTCCCAACCTCGATCAGCCGAAACTGTTTTTT. Translating it yields CASSPNLDQPKLFF.